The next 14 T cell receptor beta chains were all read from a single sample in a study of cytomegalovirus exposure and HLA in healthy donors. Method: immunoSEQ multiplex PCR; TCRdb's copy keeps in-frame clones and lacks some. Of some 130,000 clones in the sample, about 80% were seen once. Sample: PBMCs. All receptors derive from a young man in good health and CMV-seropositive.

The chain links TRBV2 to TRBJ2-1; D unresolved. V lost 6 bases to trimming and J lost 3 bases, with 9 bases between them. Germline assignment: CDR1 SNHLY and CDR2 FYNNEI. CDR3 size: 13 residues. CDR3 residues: CASRQPLYNEQFF. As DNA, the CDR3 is TGTGCCAGCAGACAGCCTCTCTACAATGAGCAGTTCTTC.

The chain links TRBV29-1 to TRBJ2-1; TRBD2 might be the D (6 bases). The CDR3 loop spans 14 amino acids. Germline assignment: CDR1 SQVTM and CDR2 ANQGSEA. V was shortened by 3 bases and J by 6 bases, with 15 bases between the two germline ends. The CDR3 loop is CSVEGYRSGNEQFF. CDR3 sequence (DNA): TGCAGCGTTGAGGGCTACCGTAGCGGCAATGAGCAGTTCTTC.

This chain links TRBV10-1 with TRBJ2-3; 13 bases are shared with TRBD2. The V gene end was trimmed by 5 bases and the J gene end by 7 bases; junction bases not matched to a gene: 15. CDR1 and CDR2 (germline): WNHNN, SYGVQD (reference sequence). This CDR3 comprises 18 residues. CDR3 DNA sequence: TGCGCCAGCAGTTCCGGACTCGAGACTAGCGGGGGGCTCTATACGCAGTATTTT. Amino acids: CASSSGLETSGGLYTQYF.

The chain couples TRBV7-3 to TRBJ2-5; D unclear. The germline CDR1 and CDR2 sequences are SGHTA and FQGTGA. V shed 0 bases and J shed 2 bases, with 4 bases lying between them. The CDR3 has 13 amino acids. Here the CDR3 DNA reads TGTGCCAGCAGCTTAACATTACAAGAGACCCAGTACTTC. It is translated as CASSLTLQETQYF. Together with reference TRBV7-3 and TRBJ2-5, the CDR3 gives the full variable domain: GAGVSQTPSNKVTEKGKYVELRCDPISGHTALYWYRQSLGQGPEFLIYFQGTGAADDSGLPNDRFFAVRPEGSVSTLKIQRTERGDSAVYLCASSLTLQETQYFGPGTRLLVL.

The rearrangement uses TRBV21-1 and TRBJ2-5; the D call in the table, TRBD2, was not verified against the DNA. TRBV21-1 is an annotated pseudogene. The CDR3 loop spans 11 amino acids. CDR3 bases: TGTGCCAGCAGCAAGAGCATACCTCAGTACTTC. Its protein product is CASSKSIPQYF.

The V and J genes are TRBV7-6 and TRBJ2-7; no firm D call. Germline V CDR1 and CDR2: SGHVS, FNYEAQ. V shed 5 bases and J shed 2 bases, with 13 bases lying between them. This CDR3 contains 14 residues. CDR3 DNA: TGTGCCAGCAGCCCCGAGCGCCTAACCTACGAGCAGTACTTC. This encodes CASSPERLTYEQYF.

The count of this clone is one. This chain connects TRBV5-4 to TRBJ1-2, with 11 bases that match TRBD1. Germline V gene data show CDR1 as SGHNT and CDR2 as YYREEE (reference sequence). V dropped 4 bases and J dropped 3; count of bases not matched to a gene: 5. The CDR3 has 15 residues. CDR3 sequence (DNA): TGTGCCAGCAGCACGGACAGGGGGCATTACTATGGCTACACCTTC. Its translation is CASSTDRGHYYGYTF.

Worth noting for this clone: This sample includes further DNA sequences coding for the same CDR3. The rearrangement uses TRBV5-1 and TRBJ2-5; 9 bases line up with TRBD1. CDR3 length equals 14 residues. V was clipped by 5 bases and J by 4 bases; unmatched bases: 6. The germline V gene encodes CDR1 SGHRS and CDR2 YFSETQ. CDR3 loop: CASSPGQGGETQYF. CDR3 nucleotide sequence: TGCGCCAGCAGTCCGGGACAGGGAGGAGAGACCCAGTACTTC.

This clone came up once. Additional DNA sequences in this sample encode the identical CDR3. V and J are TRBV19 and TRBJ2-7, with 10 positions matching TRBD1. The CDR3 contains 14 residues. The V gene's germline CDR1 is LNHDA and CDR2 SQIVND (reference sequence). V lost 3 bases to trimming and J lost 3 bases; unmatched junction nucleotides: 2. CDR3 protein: CASSIGTGDYEQYF. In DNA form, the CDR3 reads TGTGCCAGTAGTATTGGGACAGGGGACTACGAGCAGTACTTC.

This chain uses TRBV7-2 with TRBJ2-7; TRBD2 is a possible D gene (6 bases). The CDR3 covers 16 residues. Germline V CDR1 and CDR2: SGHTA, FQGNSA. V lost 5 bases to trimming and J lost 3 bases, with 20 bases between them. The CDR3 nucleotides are TGTGCCAGCAGCCGAGCCGCTAGCGCAAACCTCTACGAGCAGTACTTC. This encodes CASSRAASANLYEQYF.

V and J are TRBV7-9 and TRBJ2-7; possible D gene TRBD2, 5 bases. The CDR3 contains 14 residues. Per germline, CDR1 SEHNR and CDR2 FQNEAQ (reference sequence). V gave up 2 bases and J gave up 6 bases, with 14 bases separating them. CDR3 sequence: CASSLNSGPREQYF. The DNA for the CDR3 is TGTGCCAGCAGCTTAAACAGCGGACCGCGCGAGCAGTACTTC.

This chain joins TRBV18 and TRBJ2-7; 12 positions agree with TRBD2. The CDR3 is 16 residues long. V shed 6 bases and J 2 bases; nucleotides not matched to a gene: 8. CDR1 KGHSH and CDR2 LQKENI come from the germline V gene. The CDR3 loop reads CASSSRLAGDAYEQYF. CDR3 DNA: TGTGCCAGCTCCTCGAGACTAGCGGGGGACGCCTACGAGCAGTACTTC.

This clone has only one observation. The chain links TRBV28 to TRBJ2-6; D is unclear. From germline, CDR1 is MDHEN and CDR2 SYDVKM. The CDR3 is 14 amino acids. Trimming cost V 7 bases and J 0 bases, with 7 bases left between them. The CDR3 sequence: CASTRLSGANVLTF. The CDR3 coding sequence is TGTGCCAGCACTAGACTCTCTGGGGCCAACGTCCTGACTTTC.

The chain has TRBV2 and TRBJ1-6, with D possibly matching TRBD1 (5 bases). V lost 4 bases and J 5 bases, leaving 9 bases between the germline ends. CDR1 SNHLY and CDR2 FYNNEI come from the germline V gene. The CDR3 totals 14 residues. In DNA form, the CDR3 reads TGTGCCAGCAGTGCTACAGGAGATAATTCACCCCTCCACTTT. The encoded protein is CASSATGDNSPLHF.